This TCR beta chain emerged from a study of cytomegalovirus exposure and HLA in healthy donors (dated by TCRdb to the late 2010s). Describing the broader study: An earlier analysis of some 500 of the donors reported approximately 270 Gb of sequence data and around 120 million unique TCR beta sequences from 150 million to 200 million T cells. An early release covering more than 500 HLA-typed donors comprised approximately 300 gigabases of sequencing data and around 86 million unique TCR sequences. Among the roughly 370 genotyped donors, approximately 82% belonged to the genetic ancestry cluster associated with self-reported Caucasian donors. The study was designed to test whether signatures of past pathogen exposure could be identified by cataloging public T cell receptors. The study used immunosequencing to profile the T cell repertoires of 670 or so subjects and linked those repertoires to cytomegalovirus serostatus. Besides the first cohort of approximately 670 subjects, a separate validation cohort made up of 95 to 150 different subjects was used. To predict cytomegalovirus infection status, the study brought together high-throughput TCR immunosequencing, statistical association of individual TCRs with disease status, and machine learning. In a later analysis, previously published TCR beta repertoires from 550 to 750 donors were re-analyzed and high-resolution HLA genotyping was added so that TCR occurrence patterns could be studied. Rather than drawing on any new phenotypic data, the later analysis identified candidate immune exposures from TCR beta sequences and the way those sequences occurred across donors. To decide whether each TCR beta V gene segment behaved as functional or pseudogenic, an earlier analysis of approximately 620 of the donors relied on high-throughput TCR beta sequencing. Alongside the repertoire data, information on donor age, sex, ethnicity and CMV serostatus was compiled. Genome-wide SNP genotypes for about three fifths of the roughly 700 donors were used in a later genetic analysis, which treated that subset as a discovery cohort. All discovery cohort repertoires had been generated using a single sequencing platform. Class I and class II HLA loci were covered by the typing at four-digit resolution. The number of typed donors differed by locus: roughly 620-630 for A, B, C, DRB1 and DQB1; 500 to 550 for DQA1; 606 for DPA1; and around 490 for DPB1. Roughly 5 DR-DQ haplotypes were handled as single units for association and clustering, since linkage in the cohort was strong. Among about 410 genotyped donors of the cohort, an average of roughly 230,000 unique TCR beta nucleotide sequences was sequenced per donor, of which about 20% were non-productive.

Receptors were amplified or captured by the immunoSEQ multiplex PCR assay. A mixture of 60 forward primers for TCR Vbeta segments and 13 reverse primers for TCR Jbeta segments was used in the multiplex PCR. Amplification of the CDR3 region of rearranged TCR beta genes was performed with a multiplex PCR assay on genomic DNA. On the Illumina HiSeq System, the amplified TCR beta libraries were sequenced as 87-base-pair reads. In the source study's methods: Across the 700 or so repertoires, a later analysis counted tens of millions of unique TCR beta chains, roughly 11 million of which were shared by at least two donors. Raw reads were error-corrected and collapsed into unique sequences with a nearest-neighbor algorithm that merged closely related sequences to remove PCR and sequencing errors. CDR3 sequences were aligned to IMGT reference sequences to assign V, D and J gene segments. Each retained sequence needed at least a six-nucleotide match to both a V gene segment and a J gene segment. A rearrangement counted as productive if the CDR3 had no stop codons and remained in frame with V and J, and every other rearrangement counted as non-productive. CDR3 was defined by IMGT convention, running from the second conserved V-encoded cysteine to the conserved J-encoded phenylalanine. The earlier analysis of 587 of the donors excluded any sequence lacking an unambiguous match to a single V gene segment. An earlier analysis of about 590 of the donors classified V segments as functional when productive rearrangements were above 56.7% and as segregating when the standard deviation between donors was above 5%. A statistical classification framework was developed to diagnose cytomegalovirus status using the catalog of TCR beta chain sequences. V and J gene assignment, in a later analysis, came from comparing TCR nucleotide sequences with IMGT/GENE-DB human TR gene sequences. A later analysis assigned CDR3 sequences and most-parsimonious VDJ recombination scenarios with the TCRdist pipeline. A later analysis defined each TCR beta chain by its CDR3 amino acid sequence plus V-gene family, and excluded reads lacking a unique V-gene family. In a later analysis, 450 to 600 highly shared, low-generation-probability nucleotide sequences were removed to address suspected cross-contamination and a sequencing artifact. For each public chain, a later analysis derived a clonal expansion index from normalized ranks of inferred template counts within each repertoire. A later analysis computed generation probabilities with a VDJ recombination model fitted to out-of-frame rearrangements, and checked the results against IGoR. In a later analysis, hypergeometric tests were used to score TCR-TCR, TCR-HLA and TCR-CMV co-occurrence, with a repertoire-size bias correction applied to TCR pairs. In a later analysis, false discovery rates were estimated by permuting HLA or CMV assignments 20 times. In a later analysis, co-occurring TCRs were grouped using DBSCAN, and TCRdist sequence similarity was added for clustering within HLA-allele-positive subsets. Repertoires with fewer than 30,000 or more than 120,000 public chains were left out of co-occurrence clustering, as were five repertoires with anomalous nucleotide sharing. What TCRdb holds here is the immuneACCESS table cut down to in-frame rearrangements. Part of the clones is not present; checked against another copy, under half of the missing clones reflect an unresolved V gene, and the others are unexplained. That table is the source of V, J and clone size, and D and trimming were worked out from the DNA. Per the sample table, the count is 140,000 to 150,000 clones. 0.8% to 1% of the sample rests with the top ten.

In total, roughly 710 healthy bone marrow donors made up the cohort. Cohort members were all nominally healthy when sampled, although unrecorded immune exposures were likely present. The donor was CMV seronegative and belonged to the group of 352 seronegative cohort members. Every donor gave a peripheral blood sample, and the peripheral blood mononuclear cells from that sample were used for TCR beta sequencing. The Qiagen DNeasy Blood Extraction Kit was used to extract genomic DNA from the blood cell samples. With respect to this clone: Its cognate antigen has yet to be identified.

Study-level results and caveats: Compared with the roughly 700-donor mean, donors in an Asian-associated ancestry cluster had fewer N-insertions in productive TCRs, according to a later genetic analysis. The authors suggested that the approach could potentially be generalized to other disease states and immunological phenotypes. Specific HLA alleles were associated with 15,000 to 20,000 TCR beta sequences at a false discovery rate of 0.05 in a later analysis. Only TCR beta chains were sequenced in this cohort, and the absence of alpha or paired-chain data limited detectable features. A further reported finding was that TCR beta sequences accurately predicted the HLA-A and HLA-B alleles for most subjects in the first cohort. Immune exposure information for the cohort was limited to CMV serostatus. Roughly 17 rarely observed V segments, including chromosome 9 orphons, were excluded from the earlier analysis of just under 600 of the donors because counts were too low. In a later analysis, most CMV-associated TCR beta chains were found to appear HLA-restricted, with HLA associations seemingly driven largely by CMV exposure. Because some donors lacked HLA typing at each locus, the association tests relied only on the typed subset. Sequencing depth was assumed to be roughly uniform across donors in the presence/absence analyses, though that assumption may not hold. A later genetic analysis associated a missense DCLRE1C variant with V-gene and J-gene trimming of TCR beta chains, and an independent cohort replicated the association. The classifier was reported to diagnose cytomegalovirus status with high specificity and sensitivity in both the original and validation cohorts. While some public TCRs were present in many individuals, most TCR sequences turned up only very rarely across donors. In a later analysis, several top co-occurrence clusters were reported to appear linked to parvovirus B19, influenza, CMV and Epstein-Barr virus. In the study, 150 to 200 TCR beta chains were listed as associated with cytomegalovirus. A later analysis found that HLA-associated TCR beta chains were more clonally expanded and had lower generation probabilities than equally common non-associated chains. Strong co-occurrence of HLA alleles, especially DR and DQ, made assigning TCR associations to individual alleles difficult. Linkage disequilibrium might explain the correlated functional status among segregating V segments, but an unknown experimental factor could not be ruled out. In an earlier analysis of some 640 of the donors, most TCR beta V segments were observed in productive rearrangements about 90% or about 30% of the time, broadly matching IMGT annotations. In a later analysis, TCR association rates were found to vary across HLA loci, with the most associated TCRs seen for DRB1 alleles and the fewest for HLA-C alleles. A cluster of highly shared sequence variants was judged likely to represent a technical artifact of the sequencing pipeline. A few of the identified cytomegalovirus-associated TCR beta chains were confirmed in vitro to be specific for cytomegalovirus antigens.

The sequence was obtained from a male donor in good health and CMV-seronegative. The specimen sequenced was PBMCs.

The CDR3 corresponds to CASSPRGPGGTQYF. At the DNA level, the sequence is TGTGCCAGCAGCCCGAGGGGACCGGGGGGGACCCAGTACTTC. The chain couples TRBV7-2 to TRBJ2-5, and 7 bases in between align with TRBD2. Inclusive of the bounding cysteine and phenylalanine, the CDR3 is 14 residues long. Just CDR3 DNA is preserved here, 42 bases in frame from base 1. The germline V end is reduced by 5 bases and the J end by 7 bases; junction bases left unmatched: 10. CDR1 and CDR2, per the germline V gene, are SGHTA and FQGNSA.